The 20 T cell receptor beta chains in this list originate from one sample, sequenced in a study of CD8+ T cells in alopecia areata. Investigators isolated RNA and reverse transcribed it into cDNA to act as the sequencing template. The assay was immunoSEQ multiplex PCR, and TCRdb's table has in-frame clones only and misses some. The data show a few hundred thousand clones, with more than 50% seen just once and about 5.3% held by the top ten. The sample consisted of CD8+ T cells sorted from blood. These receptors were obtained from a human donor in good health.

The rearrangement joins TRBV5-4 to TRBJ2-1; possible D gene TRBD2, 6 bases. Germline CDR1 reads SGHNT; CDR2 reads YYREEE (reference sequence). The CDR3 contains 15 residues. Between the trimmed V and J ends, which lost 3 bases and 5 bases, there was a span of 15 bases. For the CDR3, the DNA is TGTGCCAGCAGCTACGCCGGGACTTACGACAATGAGCAGTTCTTC. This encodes CASSYAGTYDNEQFF. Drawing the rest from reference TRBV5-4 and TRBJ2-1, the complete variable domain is ETGVTQSPTHLIKTRGQQVTLRCSSQSGHNTVSWYQQALGQGPQFIFQYYREEENGRGNFPPRFSGLQFPNYSSELNVNALELDDSALYLCASSYAGTYDNEQFFGPGTRLTVL.

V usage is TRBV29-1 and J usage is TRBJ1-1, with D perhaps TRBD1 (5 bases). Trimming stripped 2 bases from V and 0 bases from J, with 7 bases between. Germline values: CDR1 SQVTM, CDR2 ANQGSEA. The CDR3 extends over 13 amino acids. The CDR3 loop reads CSVEQGMNTEAFF. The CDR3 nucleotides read TGCAGCGTTGAACAGGGAATGAACACTGAAGCTTTCTTT.

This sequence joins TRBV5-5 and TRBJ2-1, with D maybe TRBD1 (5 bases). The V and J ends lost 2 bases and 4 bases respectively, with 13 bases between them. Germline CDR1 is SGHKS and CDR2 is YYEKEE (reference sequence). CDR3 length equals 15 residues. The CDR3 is CASSLPTGYYNEQFF. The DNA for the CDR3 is TGTGCCAGCAGCTTACCTACAGGATATTACAATGAGCAGTTCTTC.

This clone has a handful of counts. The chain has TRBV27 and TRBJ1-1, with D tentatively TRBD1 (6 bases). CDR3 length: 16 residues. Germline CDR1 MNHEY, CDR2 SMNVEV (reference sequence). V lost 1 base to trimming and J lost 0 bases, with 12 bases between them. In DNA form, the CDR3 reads TGTGCCAGCAGTTTATGGGGGGCAGGATTGAACACTGAAGCTTTCTTT. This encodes CASSLWGAGLNTEAFF.

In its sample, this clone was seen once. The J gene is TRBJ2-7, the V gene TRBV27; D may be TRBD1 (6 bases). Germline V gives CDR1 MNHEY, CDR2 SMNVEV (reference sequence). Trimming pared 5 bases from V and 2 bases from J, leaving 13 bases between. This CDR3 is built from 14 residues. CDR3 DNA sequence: TGTGCCAGCAGTCTCCGGACAGTCCCCTACGAGCAGTACTTC. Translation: CASSLRTVPYEQYF.

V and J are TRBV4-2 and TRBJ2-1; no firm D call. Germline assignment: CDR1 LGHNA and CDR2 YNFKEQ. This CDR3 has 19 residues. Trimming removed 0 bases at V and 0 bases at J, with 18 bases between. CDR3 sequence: CASSQEGSLTLSSYNEQFF. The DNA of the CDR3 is TGTGCCAGCAGCCAAGAAGGGTCCCTAACGCTCAGCTCCTACAATGAGCAGTTCTTC.

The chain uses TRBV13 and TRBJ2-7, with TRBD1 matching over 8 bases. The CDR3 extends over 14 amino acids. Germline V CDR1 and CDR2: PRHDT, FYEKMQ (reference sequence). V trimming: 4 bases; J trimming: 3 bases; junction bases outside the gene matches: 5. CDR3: CASSYPDRVYEQYF. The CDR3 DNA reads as TGTGCCAGCAGCTACCCGGACAGGGTCTACGAGCAGTACTTC.

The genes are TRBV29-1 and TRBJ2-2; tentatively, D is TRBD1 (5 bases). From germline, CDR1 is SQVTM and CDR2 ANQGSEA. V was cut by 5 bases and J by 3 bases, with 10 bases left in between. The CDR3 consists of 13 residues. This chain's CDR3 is CSVLVGDTGELFF. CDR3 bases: TGCAGCGTTTTGGTAGGGGACACCGGGGAGCTGTTTTTT.

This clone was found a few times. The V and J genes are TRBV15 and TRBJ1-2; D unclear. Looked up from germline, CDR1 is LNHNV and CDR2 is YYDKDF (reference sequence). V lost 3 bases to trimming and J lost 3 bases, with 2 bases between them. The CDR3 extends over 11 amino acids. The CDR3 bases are TGTGCCACCAGCAGCCACTATGGCTACACCTTC. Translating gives CATSSHYGYTF. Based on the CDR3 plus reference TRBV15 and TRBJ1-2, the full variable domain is DAMVIQNPRYQVTQFGKPVTLSCSQTLNHNVMYWYQQKSSQAPKLLFHYYDKDFNNEADTPDNFQSRRPNTSFCFLDIRSPGLGDTAMYLCATSSHYGYTFGSGTRLTVV.

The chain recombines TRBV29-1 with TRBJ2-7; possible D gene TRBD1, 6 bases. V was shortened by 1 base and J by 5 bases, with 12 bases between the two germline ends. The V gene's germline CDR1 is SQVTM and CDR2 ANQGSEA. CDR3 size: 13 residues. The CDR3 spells CSVEGTTGHEQYF. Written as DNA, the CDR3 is TGCAGCGTTGAAGGCACCACAGGGCACGAGCAGTACTTC.

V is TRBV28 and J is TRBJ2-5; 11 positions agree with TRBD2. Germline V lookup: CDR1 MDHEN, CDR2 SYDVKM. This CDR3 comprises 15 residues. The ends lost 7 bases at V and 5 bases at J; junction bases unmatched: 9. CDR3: CASTRTSGLPETQYF. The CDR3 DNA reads TGTGCCAGCACACGGACTAGCGGGCTACCGGAGACCCAGTACTTC.

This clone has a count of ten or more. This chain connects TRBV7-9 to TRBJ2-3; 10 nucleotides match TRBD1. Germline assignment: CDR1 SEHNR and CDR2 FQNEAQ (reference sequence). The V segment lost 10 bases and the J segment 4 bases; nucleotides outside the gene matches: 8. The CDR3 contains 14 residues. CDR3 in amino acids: CATGGTGVPDTQYF. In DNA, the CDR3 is TGTGCCACTGGCGGGACAGGGGTTCCAGATACGCAGTATTTT.

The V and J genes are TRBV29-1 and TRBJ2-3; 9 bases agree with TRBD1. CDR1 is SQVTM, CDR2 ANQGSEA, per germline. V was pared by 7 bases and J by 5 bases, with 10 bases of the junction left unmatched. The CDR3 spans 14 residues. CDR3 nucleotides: TGCAGCGCCCCTCTAGAGACAGGGGGAGATACGCAGTATTTT. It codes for CSAPLETGGDTQYF.

The DNA of the CDR3 is TGTGCCAGCAGTGATCTCCGGGACAGGGTAATTGATGGCTACACCTTC. It is translated as CASSDLRDRVIDGYTF. This chain connects TRBV2 to TRBJ1-2; 9 nucleotides agree with TRBD1. The CDR3 sequence is 16 residues long. Trimming at V came to 3 bases and at J to 6 bases, leaving 11 bases not matched to a gene. The germline V gene encodes CDR1 SNHLY and CDR2 FYNNEI.

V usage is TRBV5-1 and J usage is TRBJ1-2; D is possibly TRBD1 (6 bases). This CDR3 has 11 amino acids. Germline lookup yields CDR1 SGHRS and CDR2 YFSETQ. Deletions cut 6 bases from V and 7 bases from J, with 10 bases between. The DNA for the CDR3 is TGCGCCAGCACACAGGGAGGTGGCTACACCTTC. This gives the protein CASTQGGGYTF. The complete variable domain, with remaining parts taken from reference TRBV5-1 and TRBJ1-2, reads KAGVTQTPRYLIKTRGQQVTLSCSPISGHRSVSWYQQTPGQGLQFLFEYFSETQRNKGNFPGRFSGRQFSNSRSEMNVSTLELGDSALYLCASTQGGGYTFGSGTRLTVV.

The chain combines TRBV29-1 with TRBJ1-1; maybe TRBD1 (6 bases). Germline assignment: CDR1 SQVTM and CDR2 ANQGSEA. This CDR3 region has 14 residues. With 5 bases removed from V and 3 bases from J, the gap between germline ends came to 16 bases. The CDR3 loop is CSVTDGGADTEAFF. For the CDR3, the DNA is TGCAGCGTTACCGACGGGGGCGCGGACACTGAAGCTTTCTTT. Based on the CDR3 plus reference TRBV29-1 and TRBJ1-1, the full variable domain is SAVISQKPSRDICQRGTSLTIQCQVDSQVTMMFWYRQQPGQSLTLIATANQGSEATYESGFVIDKFPISRPNLTFSTLTVSNMSPEDSSIYLCSVTDGGADTEAFFGQGTRLTVV.

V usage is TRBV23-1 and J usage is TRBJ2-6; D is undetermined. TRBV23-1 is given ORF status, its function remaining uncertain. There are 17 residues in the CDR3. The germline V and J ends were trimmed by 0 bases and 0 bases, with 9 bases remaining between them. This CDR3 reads CASSQSSRPSGANVLTF. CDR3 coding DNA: TGCGCCAGCAGTCAATCGTCCAGACCCTCTGGGGCCAACGTCCTGACTTTC.

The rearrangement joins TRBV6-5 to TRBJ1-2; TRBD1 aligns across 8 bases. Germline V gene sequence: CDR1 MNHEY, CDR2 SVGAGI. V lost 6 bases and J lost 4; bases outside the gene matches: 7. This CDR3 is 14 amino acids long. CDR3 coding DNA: TGTGCCAGCAGCTCGGACAGGGTGTCCTATGGCTACACCTTC. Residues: CASSSDRVSYGYTF.

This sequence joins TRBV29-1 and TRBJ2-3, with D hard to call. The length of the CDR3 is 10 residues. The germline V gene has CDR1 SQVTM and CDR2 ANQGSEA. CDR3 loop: CTFRTDTQYF. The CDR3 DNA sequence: TGCACCTTTCGCACAGATACGCAGTATTTT.

CDR3 loop: CASKDIEDETNEQYF. Written as DNA, the CDR3 is TGTGCCAGCAAGGATATAGAGGACGAGACGAACGAGCAGTACTTC. The genes are TRBV6-6 and TRBJ2-7; D not resolved. The CDR3 is made up of 15 amino acids. The germline CDR1 and CDR2 sequences are MNHNY and SVGAGI (reference sequence). V shed 7 bases and J shed 5 bases, with 21 bases lying between them.